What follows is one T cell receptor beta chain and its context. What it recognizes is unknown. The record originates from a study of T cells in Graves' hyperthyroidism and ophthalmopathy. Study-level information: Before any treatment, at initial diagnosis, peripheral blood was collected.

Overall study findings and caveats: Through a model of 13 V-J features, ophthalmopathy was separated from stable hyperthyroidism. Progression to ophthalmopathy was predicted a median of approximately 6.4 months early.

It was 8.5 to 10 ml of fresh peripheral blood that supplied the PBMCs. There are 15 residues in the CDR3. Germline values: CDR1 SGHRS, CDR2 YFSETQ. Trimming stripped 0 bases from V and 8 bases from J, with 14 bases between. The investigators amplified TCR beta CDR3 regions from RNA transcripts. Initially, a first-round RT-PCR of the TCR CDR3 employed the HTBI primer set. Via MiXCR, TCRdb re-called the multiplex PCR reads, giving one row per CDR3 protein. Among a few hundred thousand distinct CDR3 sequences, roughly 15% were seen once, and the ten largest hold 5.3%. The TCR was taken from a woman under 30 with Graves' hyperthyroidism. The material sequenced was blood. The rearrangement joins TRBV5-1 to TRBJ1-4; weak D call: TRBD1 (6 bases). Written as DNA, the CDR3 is TGCGCCAGCAGCTTGGGGCAGGGGATGGGGGAAAAACTGTTTTTT. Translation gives CASSLGQGMGEKLFF. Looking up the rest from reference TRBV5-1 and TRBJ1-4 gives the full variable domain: KAGVTQTPRYLIKTRGQQVTLSCSPISGHRSVSWYQQTPGQGLQFLFEYFSETQRNKGNFPGRFSGRQFSNSRSEMNVSTLELGDSALYLCASSLGQGMGEKLFFGSGTQLSVL.